The clone carrying this T cell receptor beta chain was counted ten times or more. Its antigen is unknown. This sample stems from a study of post-analysis software for immune sequencing data. For the study at large: Included among the disease courses, which were recorded for the cohort, were relapsing-remitting, secondary progressive and progressive-relapsing multiple sclerosis.

Germline trimming cut 4 bases from V and 4 bases from J; bases unmatched to any gene: 4. Germline CDR1 is MNHEY and CDR2 is SVGAGI. The CDR3 is 14 residues long. Regarding the study as a whole: Strong same-batch co-clustering of samples appeared with F measure clustering. Controls significantly exceeded multiple sclerosis patients in normalized Chao1 diversity. Five or six TRBV segments were significantly more frequent in patients than in controls. TRBV5-6, TRBV5-1 and TRBV20-1 were among these segments.

Carried by the TCR beta cDNA libraries were unique molecular identifiers. Out of about 1 to 11 million T cells, roughly 0.5 million cDNA molecules were generated. TCRdb reanalysed the PCR reads using MiXCR and keeps one entry per CDR3 protein. Of just over 250,000 distinct CDR3 sequences in the sample, around 34% were seen once. This TCR was recovered from a girl aged 5 to 17 with multiple sclerosis. This chain uses TRBV6-5 with TRBJ2-7, with 10 positions matching TRBD1. Material: blood. CDR3 region: CASSSRDRGYEQYF. Here the CDR3 DNA reads TGTGCCAGCAGTTCCCGGGACAGGGGTTACGAGCAGTACTTC.